The source of this TCR beta chain is a study of shared clonotypes between healthy human individuals. Assay used: immunoSEQ multiplex PCR; TCRdb lists only in-frame clones, some missing. Of approximately 500,000 clones in the sample, roughly 80% were seen once. Germline V gene sequence: CDR1 SGHNT, CDR2 YYREEE (reference sequence). The CDR3 is 12 residues long. The V end lost 3 bases, the J end lost 5 bases, and 9 bases lay between the germline ends. In regard to this clone: A far bigger clonotype differs at one base, so this is likely a read error.

The chain combines TRBV5-4 with TRBJ2-7, with no clear D. The sequence came from a woman aged 40 to 50 in good health. Some clones in this sample may be carry-over from other donors' samples. The sequencing input was PBMCs. DNA of the CDR3: TGTGCCAGCAGCTCACGAGGACACGAGCAGTACTTC. It specifies CASSSRGHEQYF.